The sample holds one count of the clone carrying this TCR beta chain. The repertoire was sequenced with immunoSEQ multiplex PCR; TCRdb's copy has only in-frame clones and lacks some. The sample contains 100,000 or so clones, approximately 92% of which appear only once. The data were obtained in a study of siplizumab effects on memory and regulatory T cells. The specimen was CD4+ T cells sorted from blood. The TCR was taken from a human donor in good health.

For the CDR3, the DNA is TGTGCCGGAGGTCCGCCTAGCGGGGGTTACGAGCAGTACTTC. It translates to CAGGPPSGGYEQYF. The rearrangement joins TRBV30 to TRBJ2-7, with TRBD2 identical over 10 bases. The CDR3 totals 14 residues. CDR1 and CDR2 from the germline V gene are GTSNPN and SVGIG (reference sequence). V lost 8 bases to trimming and J lost 4 bases; unmatched junction nucleotides: 11.